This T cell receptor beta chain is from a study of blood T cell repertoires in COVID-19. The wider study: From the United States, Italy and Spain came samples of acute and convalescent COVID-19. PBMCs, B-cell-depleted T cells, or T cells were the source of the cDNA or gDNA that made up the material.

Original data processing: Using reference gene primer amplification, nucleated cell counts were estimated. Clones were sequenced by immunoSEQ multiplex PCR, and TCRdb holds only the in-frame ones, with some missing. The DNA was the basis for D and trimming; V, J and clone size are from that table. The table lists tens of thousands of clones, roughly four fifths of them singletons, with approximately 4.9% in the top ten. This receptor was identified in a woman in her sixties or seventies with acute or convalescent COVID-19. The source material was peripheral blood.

CDR3 sequence (DNA): TGTGCCACCAGTGCCCAGATAGGGACACTTTACACCGGGGAGCTGTTTTTT. Amino acid sequence: CATSAQIGTLYTGELFF. The rearrangement joins TRBV24-1 to TRBJ2-2, with D possibly being TRBD1 (6 bases). Germline V gives CDR1 KGHDR, CDR2 SFDVKD. CDR3 length: 17 amino acids. The V end lost 5 bases, the J end lost 3 bases, and 18 bases lay between the germline ends.